Listed here are 28 T cell receptor beta chains from one sample, sequenced in a study of blood T cell repertoires in COVID-19. Libraries were prepared by immunoSEQ multiplex PCR; TCRdb keeps only in-frame clonotypes and omits some of them. The repertoire holds around 180,000 clones, with nearly 90% as singletons. The sample taken for sequencing was PBMCs or T cells enriched from blood (not recorded which). These receptors were collected from a woman in her 40s with acute COVID-19.

The rearrangement links TRBV7-9 to TRBJ2-1; TRBD2 aligns across 12 bases. Trimming at V came to 4 bases and at J to 8 bases, leaving 12 bases not matched to a gene. The CDR3 spans 17 residues. Germline assignment: CDR1 SEHNR and CDR2 FQNEAQ (reference sequence). The CDR3 bases are TGTGCCAGCAGCTCCGGACTAGCGGGGCGTACAAAGGATGAGCAGTTCTTC. Translated, it gives CASSSGLAGRTKDEQFF.

A few counts support this clone. The chain is built from TRBV9 and TRBJ2-7; TRBD2 aligns across 7 bases. After removal of 0 bases from V and 2 bases from J, the junction contained 2 bases not matched to a gene. The CDR3 totals 14 residues. Germline CDR1 and CDR2: SGDLS and YYNGEE. This chain's CDR3 is CASSVEAGAYEQYF. The CDR3 nucleotides read TGTGCCAGCAGCGTAGAGGCGGGGGCCTACGAGCAGTACTTC. Using reference TRBV9 and TRBJ2-7 for the parts outside the CDR3, the full variable domain is DSGVTQTPKHLITATGQRVTLRCSPRSGDLSVYWYQQSLDQGLQFLIQYYNGEERAKGNILERFSAQQFPDLHSELNLSSLELGDSALYFCASSVEAGAYEQYFGPGTRLTVT.

This clone turned up a few times. The chain combines TRBV2 with TRBJ2-7; the D is unclear. This CDR3 spans 15 amino acids. Trimming removed 0 bases at V and 0 bases at J, with 9 bases between. CDR1 is SNHLY and CDR2 is FYNNEI in the germline V gene. CDR3 in amino acids: CASSEASSSSYEQYF. CDR3 nucleotides: TGTGCCAGCAGTGAAGCCTCGTCTAGCTCCTACGAGCAGTACTTC.

The V call is TRBV18, the J call TRBJ2-3; 7 bases are shared with TRBD1. The V gene end was trimmed by 5 bases and the J gene end by 1 base; junction bases not matched to a gene: 6. In germline, CDR1 is KGHSH, CDR2 LQKENI. CDR3 length: 15 amino acids. In nucleotides, the CDR3 is TGTGCCAGCTCAAGGGCCGGACAGGGCACAGATACGCAGTATTTT. It encodes CASSRAGQGTDTQYF.

This rearrangement joins TRBV28 to TRBJ2-7; 11 nucleotides match TRBD1. The CDR3 length is 14 residues. The junction had 5 bases not matched to a gene; V was cut back by 7 bases and J by 3 bases. Germline-derived CDR1 and CDR2 are MDHEN and SYDVKM. CDR3 sequence reads: CASTAGTGGYEQYF. In DNA form, the CDR3 reads TGTGCCAGCACCGCCGGGACAGGGGGCTACGAGCAGTACTTC.

V gene TRBV11-2 combines with J gene TRBJ1-4; TRBD1 matches at 7 bases. After removal of 5 bases from V and 5 bases from J, the junction contained 11 bases not matched to a gene. Germline V gene data show CDR1 as SGHAT and CDR2 as FQNNGV. CDR3 length: 16 residues. CDR3 in DNA: TGTGCCAGCAGCGCACGCCACGGGACAGACAATGAAAAACTGTTTTTT. Encoded protein: CASSARHGTDNEKLFF.

This clone was observed a single time. This chain links TRBV5-1 with TRBJ2-3; 8 bases agree with TRBD2. The junction had 9 bases not matched to a gene; V was cut back by 4 bases and J by 2 bases. This CDR3 comprises 16 residues. Looked up from germline, CDR1 is SGHRS and CDR2 is YFSETQ. The CDR3 DNA follows: TGCGCCAGCAGCCCCTTAACGGGGGGGGCCACAGATACGCAGTATTTT. This gives the protein CASSPLTGGATDTQYF.

This chain uses TRBV30 with TRBJ1-1; 12 bases fit TRBD1. This CDR3 region has 14 residues. Germline V gives CDR1 GTSNPN, CDR2 SVGIG (reference sequence). Trimming removed 2 bases from V and 7 bases from J; junction bases left unmatched: 5. The CDR3 DNA reads as TGTGCCTGGAGTTGGGGACAGGGGGCGCGTGAAGCTTTCTTT. Protein: CAWSWGQGAREAFF.

The gene calls are TRBV2 and TRBJ2-7; 13 nucleotides agree with TRBD2. The CDR3 covers 16 residues. The V segment lost 3 bases and the J segment 3 bases; nucleotides outside the gene matches: 5. Germline-derived CDR1 and CDR2 are SNHLY and FYNNEI. CDR3 residues: CASSETSGRRNYEQYF. Written as DNA, the CDR3 is TGTGCCAGCAGTGAGACTAGCGGGAGGAGAAACTACGAGCAGTACTTC.

This chain links TRBV7-2 with TRBJ1-4; D not certain. CDR3 size: 13 residues. Germline CDR1 is SGHTA and CDR2 is FQGNSA. The germline V and J ends were trimmed by 5 bases and 2 bases, with 6 bases remaining between them. CDR3 amino acids: CASSTGTNEKLFF. The CDR3 DNA reads as TGTGCCAGCAGCACGGGGACTAATGAAAAACTGTTTTTT.

The chain is built from TRBV4-2 and TRBJ2-3; D may be TRBD2 (6 bases). The length of the CDR3 is 18 residues. With 1 base removed from V and 0 bases from J, the gap between germline ends came to 17 bases. Germline V gene data show CDR1 as LGHNA and CDR2 as YNFKEQ. The CDR3 reads CASSQGGRGGASTDTQYF. CDR3 in DNA: TGTGCCAGCAGCCAAGGGGGGAGAGGAGGGGCTAGCACAGATACGCAGTATTTT.

CDR3 amino acids: CASSVGDSSSYEQYF. CDR3 bases: TGTGCCAGCAGCGTAGGGGACAGCAGCTCCTACGAGCAGTACTTC. V is TRBV9 and J is TRBJ2-7; 7 bases fit TRBD1. The V and J ends lost 0 bases and 0 bases, in that order; junction bases with no gene match: 3. Germline V gene sequence: CDR1 SGDLS, CDR2 YYNGEE. CDR3 length: 15 amino acids.

The V gene is TRBV19, the J gene TRBJ1-1; D ambiguous. This CDR3 has 13 amino acids. From germline, CDR1 is LNHDA and CDR2 SQIVND (reference sequence). V lost 6 bases to trimming and J lost 5 bases, with 13 bases between them. CDR3 in amino acids: CASRPGSATEAFF. The CDR3, as DNA: TGTGCCAGTAGACCCGGCTCAGCGACTGAAGCTTTCTTT.

The chain uses TRBV11-2 and TRBJ2-3; a weak D match, TRBD2 (6 bases). The ends were cut back, 0 bases at V and 1 base at J, with 8 bases in the middle. CDR3 length equals 15 residues. Germline CDR1 and CDR2: SGHAT and FQNNGV. CDR3 bases: TGTGCCAGCAGCTTAGACCCGGGAGGCACAGATACGCAGTATTTT. Translation: CASSLDPGGTDTQYF. Filled out from reference TRBV11-2 and TRBJ2-3, the complete variable domain reads EAGVAQSPRYKIIEKRQSVAFWCNPISGHATLYWYQQILGQGPKLLIQFQNNGVVDDSQLPKDRFSAERLKGVDSTLKIQPAKLEDSAVYLCASSLDPGGTDTQYFGPGTRLTVL.

The chain employs TRBV18 and TRBJ2-3; 8 bases are shared with TRBD2. The CDR3 totals 14 residues. Losses at the gene ends were 1 base for V and 4 bases for J; bases not matched to a gene: 1. CDR1 and CDR2 from the germline V gene are KGHSH and LQKENI. Here the CDR3 DNA reads TGTGCCAGCTCACCACTGCGGGAGGCAGATACGCAGTATTTT. This translates into CASSPLREADTQYF.

Worth noting for this clone: An end of the junction does not agree with germline; a read error may underlie this. The chain combines TRBV29-1 with TRBJ1-1, with a weak D call TRBD1 (5 bases). Per the germline V gene, CDR1 is SQVTM and CDR2 is ANQGSEA. The CDR3 runs 11 residues. CDR3 loop: CSVEESPGVIF. CDR3 coding DNA: TGCAGCGTTGAAGAGTCGCCGGGGGTTATCTTT.

V and J are TRBV5-6 and TRBJ1-4, with TRBD1 matching over 7 bases. Looked up from germline, CDR1 is SGHDT and CDR2 is YYEEEE. The CDR3 has 16 residues. After removal of 1 base from V and 5 bases from J, the junction contained 8 bases not matched to a gene. The CDR3 DNA follows: TGTGCCAGCAGCTTGTCGACAGGGCGGCTCAATGAAAAACTGTTTTTT. It is translated as CASSLSTGRLNEKLFF.

V is TRBV7-8 and J is TRBJ1-2; the D is unclear. The germline gives CDR1 SGHVS, CDR2 FQNEAQ. CDR3 length: 14 residues. V lost 1 base and J 0 bases, leaving 6 bases between the germline ends. CDR3: CASSLGPANYGYTF. The DNA of the CDR3 is TGTGCCAGCAGCTTAGGTCCCGCTAACTATGGCTACACCTTC.

The chain has TRBV5-1 and TRBJ2-7, with a weak D call TRBD1 (5 bases). The CDR3 has 14 residues. The ends were cut back, 0 bases at V and 0 bases at J, with 7 bases in the middle. Germline CDR1 is SGHRS and CDR2 is YFSETQ. In DNA form, the CDR3 reads TGCGCCAGCAGCTTGGACAGGAACTCCTACGAGCAGTACTTC. Translation: CASSLDRNSYEQYF.

The chain recombines TRBV9 with TRBJ2-2, with TRBD2 identical over 9 bases. Per germline, CDR1 SGDLS and CDR2 YYNGEE. The ends lost 0 bases at V and 3 bases at J; junction bases unmatched: 3. This CDR3 region has 16 residues. CDR3 protein: CASSVVVAGDTGELFF. The CDR3 coding sequence is TGTGCCAGCAGCGTAGTCGTAGCGGGGGACACCGGGGAGCTGTTTTTT.

This chain connects TRBV28 to TRBJ1-1, with D uncertain. V was clipped by 7 bases and J by 0 bases, with 6 bases between them. Germline CDR1 is MDHEN and CDR2 is SYDVKM. The CDR3 is made up of 12 amino acids. DNA for the CDR3: TGTGCCAGCACCCAATTGAACACTGAAGCTTTCTTT. As protein: CASTQLNTEAFF.

The genes are TRBV6-1 and TRBJ1-2, with TRBD1 matching 10 bases. The CDR3 extends over 19 amino acids. The germline V gene encodes CDR1 MNHNS and CDR2 SASEGT. Trimming removed 1 base from V and 5 bases from J; junction bases left unmatched: 16. CDR3 protein: CASSEGGWGQGRYRYGYTF. In nucleotides, the CDR3 is TGTGCCAGCAGTGAAGGGGGCTGGGGACAGGGGAGGTATCGGTATGGCTACACCTTC.

The J gene is TRBJ2-7, the V gene TRBV15; 12 positions agree with TRBD2. Germline CDR1 and CDR2: LNHNV and YYDKDF (reference sequence). J was trimmed by 1 base and V by 1 base; bases with no gene match: 5. This CDR3 is 17 amino acids long. CDR3 in DNA: TGTGCCACCAGCAGAGGACTAGCGGGAGTTAAATCCTACGAGCAGTACTTC. It yields the protein CATSRGLAGVKSYEQYF.

This clone came up once. The rearrangement links TRBV12-3 or TRBV12-4 to TRBJ1-4, with a possible D match to TRBD1 (5 bases). The CDR3 is made up of 13 amino acids. The V and J ends lost 3 bases and 8 bases respectively, with 10 bases between them. The chain's CDR3 is CASSFTGSEKLFF. The DNA of the CDR3 is TGTGCCAGCAGTTTTACAGGATCCGAAAAACTGTTTTTT.

The chain has TRBV7-9 and TRBJ2-1, with 11 bases matching TRBD2. This CDR3 spans 16 amino acids. V lost 5 bases to trimming and J lost 6 bases; unmatched junction nucleotides: 9. Germline values: CDR1 SEHNR, CDR2 FQNEAQ (reference sequence). The DNA for the CDR3 is TGTGCCAGCAGCGACTTAGCGGGGGGGCCGGGCAATGAGCAGTTCTTC. Its protein product is CASSDLAGGPGNEQFF.

The chain couples TRBV19 to TRBJ2-2; D remains ambiguous. V lost 11 bases and J 3 bases, leaving 13 bases between the germline ends. The CDR3 has 13 amino acids. Germline V lookup: CDR1 LNHDA, CDR2 SQIVND (reference sequence). The CDR3 DNA reads as TGTGCCCTCTTAAGAGTAGACACCGGGGAGCTGTTTTTT. Translated: CALLRVDTGELFF.

The chain combines TRBV7-9 with TRBJ1-1, with 8 bases fitting TRBD1. This CDR3 region has 15 residues. V was pared by 2 bases and J by 6 bases, with 8 bases of the junction left unmatched. Germline-derived CDR1 and CDR2 are SEHNR and FQNEAQ (reference sequence). CDR3 sequence reads: CASSLRTGGLAEAFF. The DNA for the CDR3 is TGTGCCAGCAGCTTACGAACAGGGGGTCTCGCTGAAGCTTTCTTT.

The chain uses TRBV4-1 and TRBJ1-4, with D possibly TRBD1 on 6 matching bases. The V end was cut by 3 bases, the J end by 13 bases, with 18 bases between. Germline V lookup: CDR1 MGHRA, CDR2 YSYEKL. The CDR3 is 14 residues long. In DNA form, the CDR3 reads TGCGCCAGCAGCCACACGGGGGGGCAGGGGTTACTGTTTTTT. Its protein is CASSHTGGQGLLFF.